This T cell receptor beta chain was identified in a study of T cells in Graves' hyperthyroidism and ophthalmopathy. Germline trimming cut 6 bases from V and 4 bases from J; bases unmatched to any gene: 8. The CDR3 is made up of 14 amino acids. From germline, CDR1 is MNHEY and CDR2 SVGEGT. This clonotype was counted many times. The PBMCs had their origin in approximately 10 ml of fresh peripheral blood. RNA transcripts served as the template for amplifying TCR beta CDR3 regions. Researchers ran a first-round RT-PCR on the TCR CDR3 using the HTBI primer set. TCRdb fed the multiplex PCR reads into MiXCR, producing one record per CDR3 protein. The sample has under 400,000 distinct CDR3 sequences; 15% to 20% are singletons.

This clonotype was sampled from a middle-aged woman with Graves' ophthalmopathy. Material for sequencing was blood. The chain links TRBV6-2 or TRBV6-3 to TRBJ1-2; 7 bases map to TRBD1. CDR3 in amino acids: CASRKQGLGYGYTF. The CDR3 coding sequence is TGTGCCAGCAGAAAACAGGGGCTCGGCTATGGCTACACCTTC.